This is a list of T cell receptor beta chains from one sample in a study of cytotoxic CD8 clonotypes in ibrutinib-treated CLL. Repertoires were generated with immunoSEQ multiplex PCR, while TCRdb's copy carries only in-frame clones and drops some. Among approximately 150,000 clones listed, roughly 80% were seen once. The sequencing here drew on PBMCs, taken after 12 months of ibrutinib treatment. The receptors were sampled from a human donor with chronic lymphocytic leukemia. Each CDR3 is given with its conserved first and last residue. The D gene is left open where the match is weak. The size of a clone is reported for some rows only, either as once, few or many, or as a class for expanded clones.

.,.,TRBV9,13,TRBJ1-1,CASSDLMNTEAFF,TGTGCCAGCAGCGACCTAATGAACACTGAAGCTTTCTTT
.,.,TRBV5-1,15,TRBJ2-7,CASSYGAAGGYEQYF,TGCGCCAGCAGCTACGGGGCCGCGGGCGGCTACGAGCAGTACTTC
.,TRBD2,TRBV27,15,TRBJ2-4,CARRTSGPAKNIQYF,TGTGCCAGACGCACTAGCGGGCCTGCCAAAAACATTCAGTACTTC
.,.,TRBV7-9,13,TRBJ1-1,CASSPPGQQEAFF,TGTGCCAGCAGCCCCCCGGGACAACAAGAAGCTTTCTTT
.,TRBD2,TRBV4-2,14,TRBJ2-1,CASSRSGRGNEQFF,TGTGCCAGCAGCCGTAGCGGGAGGGGGAATGAGCAGTTCTTC
few,.,TRBV6-5,12,TRBJ2-5,CASSARRETQYF,TGTGCCAGCAGTGCCCGTCGGGAGACCCAGTACTTC
once,.,TRBV5-1,13,TRBJ1-1,CASSFLARTEAFF,TGCGCCAGCAGCTTTCTGGCGAGAACTGAAGCTTTCTTT
.,.,TRBV7-9,15,TRBJ1-6,CASSLGGSYNSPLHF,TGTGCCAGCAGCTTGGGGGGCAGCTATAATTCACCCCTCCACTTT
.,TRBD2,TRBV27,16,TRBJ2-3,CASSSGSGGHTDTQYF,TGTGCCAGCAGTTCCGGCAGCGGGGGACACACAGATACGCAGTATTTT
.,TRBD2,TRBV18,16,TRBJ2-1,CASSHTGLALSNEQFF,TGTGCCAGCTCACACACCGGACTAGCACTTAGCAATGAGCAGTTCTTC
few,.,TRBV18,15,TRBJ1-2,CASSPSSSGPYGYTF,TGTGCCAGCTCACCGTCATCCTCTGGCCCCTATGGCTACACCTTC
.,.,TRBV19,13,TRBJ2-3,CASHQGGRNTQYF,TGTGCCAGCCACCAAGGGGGGCGGAATACGCAGTATTTT
.,.,TRBV4-3,14,TRBJ2-7,CASSPGAGPYEQYF,TGCGCCAGCAGTCCCGGCGCGGGACCCTACGAGCAGTACTTC
.,.,TRBV19,16,TRBJ2-2,CASSMLGRANTGELFF,TGTGCCAGTAGTATGCTGGGTCGGGCAAACACCGGGGAGCTGTTTTTT
.,.,TRBV18,17,TRBJ2-7,CASSPGGGGVEVYEQYF,TGTGCCAGCTCACCAGGGGGGGGCGGTGTCGAGGTCTACGAGCAGTACTTC
few,.,TRBV6-1,13,TRBJ2-5,CASMGRHQETQYF,TGTGCCAGCATGGGACGGCACCAAGAGACCCAGTACTTC
.,.,TRBV29-1,13,TRBJ2-7,CSVVRPDSYEQYF,TGCAGCGTTGTCAGGCCCGACTCCTACGAGCAGTACTTC
.,.,TRBV21-1,15,TRBJ2-7,CASSKATGLGCEQYF,TGTGCCAGCAGCAAAGCTACAGGGTTAGGCTGCGAGCAGTACTTC
.,.,TRBV11-3,14,TRBJ1-1,CASSLGNLNTEAFF,TGTGCCAGCAGCTTGGGCAACCTGAACACTGAAGCTTTCTTT
.,.,TRBV13,15,TRBJ2-5,CASSLVGFPEETQYF,TGTGCCAGCAGCTTAGTCGGTTTCCCCGAGGAGACCCAGTACTTC
once,.,TRBV28,13,TRBJ2-7,CASSLSVAFEQYF,TGTGCCAGCAGTTTGTCGGTAGCTTTCGAGCAGTACTTC
.,.,TRBV30,11,TRBJ2-1,CAWVPDNEQFF,TGTGCCTGGGTACCGGACAATGAGCAGTTCTTC
once,TRBD2,TRBV7-8,17,TRBJ2-1,CASSLVAVGTTFYEQFF,TGTGCCAGCAGCCTGGTCGCTGTAGGGACTACCTTCTATGAGCAGTTCTTC
.,.,TRBV27,17,TRBJ2-1,CASRFGGGPSSYNEQFF,TGTGCCAGCAGATTCGGTGGGGGGCCTAGCTCCTACAATGAGCAGTTCTTC
few,.,TRBV30,13,TRBJ1-5,CAWSPLANQPQHF,TGTGCCTGGAGTCCATTAGCAAATCAGCCCCAGCATTTT
.,.,TRBV28,14,TRBJ2-3,CASRGTVFTDTQYF,TGTGCCAGCAGGGGTACAGTCTTCACAGATACGCAGTATTTT
.,.,TRBV30,13,TRBJ1-5,CAWSDSLNQPQHF,TGTGCCTGGAGTGACAGTCTCAATCAGCCCCAGCATTTT
.,TRBD1,TRBV30,15,TRBJ1-5,CAWGHGTGTGQPQHF,TGTGCCTGGGGCCACGGGACAGGGACCGGTCAGCCCCAGCATTTT
once,.,TRBV6-1,14,TRBJ1-5,CASSEAPGNQPQHF,TGTGCCAGCAGTGAAGCGCCCGGGAATCAGCCCCAGCATTTT
.,TRBD1,TRBV4-1,13,TRBJ2-7,CASSQGDRDEQYF,TGCGCCAGCAGCCAGGGGGACAGGGACGAGCAGTACTTC
.,.,TRBV5-8,12,TRBJ1-1,CASSLMVSEAFF,TGTGCCAGCAGCTTGATGGTATCTGAAGCTTTCTTT
.,TRBD2,TRBV2,17,TRBJ2-7,CASTLRGTSGQRGGQYF,TGTGCCAGCACGTTAAGGGGGACTAGCGGGCAGCGAGGCGGGCAGTACTTC
medium-sized,TRBD2,TRBV6-5,14,TRBJ2-2,CASSNFGGTGELFF,TGTGCCAGCAGTAATTTCGGGGGGACCGGGGAGCTGTTTTTT
.,.,TRBV4-2,13,TRBJ2-3,CASSPLGTDTQYF,TGTGCCAGCAGCCCATTAGGCACAGATACGCAGTATTTT
many,.,TRBV4-1,14,TRBJ2-7,CASSPQMGMYEQYF,TGCGCCAGCAGCCCCCAGATGGGTATGTACGAGCAGTACTTC
.,.,TRBV2,13,TRBJ2-1,CASVAWDYNEQFF,TGTGCCAGCGTGGCGTGGGATTACAATGAGCAGTTCTTC
.,.,TRBV28,13,TRBJ2-7,CASSFLFPYEQYF,TGTGCCAGCAGTTTCCTTTTTCCCTACGAGCAGTACTTC
few,.,TRBV7-2,13,TRBJ1-5,CASSPRGGQPQHF,TGTGCCAGCAGCCCTCGGGGGGGCCAGCCCCAGCATTTT
.,.,TRBV4-1,16,TRBJ1-1,CASSQVGMRGAHEAFF,TGCGCCAGCAGCCAAGTCGGAATGAGGGGCGCGCATGAAGCTTTCTTT
.,.,TRBV4-1,14,TRBJ1-2,CASSQERQGGGYTF,TGCGCCAGCAGCCAAGAGCGCCAGGGAGGTGGCTACACCTTC
.,TRBD1,TRBV18,15,TRBJ2-7,CASSPGGQGLYEQYF,TGTGCCAGCTCACCAGGGGGACAGGGATTGTACGAGCAGTACTTC
.,.,TRBV7-3,15,TRBJ1-1,CASSPASGAGTEAFF,TGTGCCAGCAGCCCAGCCTCAGGGGCGGGCACTGAAGCTTTCTTT
once,.,TRBV2,12,TRBJ1-2,CASSDRNYGYTF,TGTGCCAGCAGTGACAGGAACTATGGCTACACCTTC
.,.,TRBV7-2,11,TRBJ2-5,CASSRWETQYF,TGTGCCAGCTCGAGGTGGGAGACCCAGTACTTC